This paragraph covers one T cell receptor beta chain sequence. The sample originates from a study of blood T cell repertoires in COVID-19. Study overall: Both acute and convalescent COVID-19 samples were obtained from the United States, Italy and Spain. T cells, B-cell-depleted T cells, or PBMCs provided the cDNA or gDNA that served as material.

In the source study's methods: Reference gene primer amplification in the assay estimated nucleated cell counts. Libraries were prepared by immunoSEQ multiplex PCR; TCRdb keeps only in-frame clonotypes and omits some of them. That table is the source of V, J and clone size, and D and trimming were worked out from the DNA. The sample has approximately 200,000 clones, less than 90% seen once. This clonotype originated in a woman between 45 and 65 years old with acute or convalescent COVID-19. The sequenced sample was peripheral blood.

This chain's CDR3 is CASSARAGTLRLSTDTQYF. CDR3 nucleotide sequence: TGTGCCAGCAGCGCCCGAGCGGGGACCCTCCGTCTAAGCACAGATACGCAGTATTTT. J is TRBJ2-3 and V is TRBV9; TRBD2 matches at 7 bases. This CDR3 has 19 amino acids. Germline V gives CDR1 SGDLS, CDR2 YYNGEE. With V trimmed by 3 bases and J by 0 bases, 16 bases remained unmatched. The whole variable domain, remainder taken from reference TRBV9 and TRBJ2-3, is DSGVTQTPKHLITATGQRVTLRCSPRSGDLSVYWYQQSLDQGLQFLIQYYNGEERAKGNILERFSAQQFPDLHSELNLSSLELGDSALYFCASSARAGTLRLSTDTQYFGPGTRLTVL.